Each of the 23 T cell receptor beta chains below was sequenced from the same sample in a study of shared clonotypes between healthy human individuals. Produced via immunoSEQ multiplex PCR; TCRdb's table is partial and in-frame only. This table holds about 2.3 million clones, 85% to 95% found once. Sequenced sample: naive CD4+ T cells from PBMCs. Documented subset: CD45RA+ positively selected. The receptors stem from a man between 18 and 29 years old in good health. Some clones in this sample may be carry-over from other donors' samples.

The rearrangement uses TRBV11-3 and TRBJ1-1; D is unclear. V dropped 3 bases and J dropped 2 bases, with 13 bases sitting between them. The CDR3 runs to 15 residues. Per germline, CDR1 SGHNT and CDR2 YENEEA. CDR3 bases: TGTGCCAGCAGCTTCTCAATGGGAAGAAACACTGAAGCTTTCTTT. Its protein is CASSFSMGRNTEAFF. The full variable domain, in which reference TRBV11-3 and TRBJ1-1 provide the parts outside the CDR3, is EAGVVQSPRYKIIEKKQPVAFWCNPISGHNTLYWYLQNLGQGPELLIRYENEEAVDDSQLPKDRFSAERLKGVDSTLKIQPAELGDSAVYLCASSFSMGRNTEAFFGQGTRLTVV.

The chain employs TRBV27 and TRBJ2-3, with TRBD2 matching 7 bases. Germline trimming cut 5 bases from V and 4 bases from J; bases unmatched to any gene: 21. The CDR3 sequence is 19 residues long. The germline V gene encodes CDR1 MNHEY and CDR2 SMNVEV (reference sequence). As DNA, the CDR3 is TGTGCCAGCAGTATGAACCGGGCCGGGGGGACTCGAGGCCCAGATACGCAGTATTTT. This gives the protein CASSMNRAGGTRGPDTQYF.

The rearrangement uses TRBV6-1 and TRBJ2-5; 8 nucleotides align to TRBD2. The length of the CDR3 is 14 residues. Germline CDR1 reads MNHNS; CDR2 reads SASEGT. V dropped 7 bases and J dropped 5; count of bases not matched to a gene: 9. The CDR3 region is CASTRAGVGETQYF. The CDR3 nucleotides are TGTGCCAGCACCAGAGCGGGAGTTGGGGAGACCCAGTACTTC.

Note on this clone: The same CDR3 is also encoded by other DNA sequences in this sample. V usage is TRBV5-5 and J usage is TRBJ1-1; the D is unclear. The CDR3 has 13 amino acids. CDR1 and CDR2 (germline): SGHKS, YYEKEE (reference sequence). The V gene lost 1 base and the J gene lost 2 bases, with 6 bases spanning the gap. CDR3 sequence: CASSLTVNTEAFF. CDR3 sequence (DNA): TGTGCCAGCAGCTTGACAGTAAACACTGAAGCTTTCTTT. Complete variable domain (other parts from reference TRBV5-5 and TRBJ1-1): DAGVTQSPTHLIKTRGQQVTLRCSPISGHKSVSWYQQVLGQGPQFIFQYYEKEERGRGNFPDRFSARQFPNYSSELNVNALLLGDSALYLCASSLTVNTEAFFGQGTRLTVV.

This rearrangement joins TRBV5-1 to TRBJ2-1, with TRBD2 identical over 10 bases. CDR3 length equals 15 residues. Trimming removed 4 bases from V and 7 bases from J; junction bases left unmatched: 8. The germline V gene has CDR1 SGHRS and CDR2 YFSETQ. CDR3 coding DNA: TGCGCCAGCAGCCCTAGCGGGAGCCGATGGAATGAGCAGTTCTTC. Its translation: CASSPSGSRWNEQFF.

This sequence joins TRBV10-3 and TRBJ2-3; D is undetermined. The germline V and J ends were trimmed by 2 bases and 0 bases, with 12 bases remaining between them. Per germline, CDR1 ENHRY and CDR2 SYGVKD. The CDR3 loop spans 16 amino acids. CDR3 DNA sequence: TGTGCCATCAGTGAGCCACTACGAAGCAGCACAGATACGCAGTATTTT. It translates to CAISEPLRSSTDTQYF.

In this sample, this clone turned up a few times. The chain uses TRBV11-1 and TRBJ1-1; 7 bases agree with TRBD1. The germline V gene encodes CDR1 SGHAT and CDR2 FQDESV (reference sequence). Trimming cost V 3 bases and J 4 bases; bases outside gene matches: 5. The CDR3 covers 14 residues. For the CDR3, the DNA is TGTGCCAGCAGCTTTTCAGGGGGTGGCACTGAAGCTTTCTTT. Amino acids: CASSFSGGGTEAFF.

The gene calls are TRBV5-6 and TRBJ2-5; 13 bases fit TRBD2. V gave up 4 bases and J gave up 4 bases; unmatched junction bases: 16. CDR1 and CDR2 from the germline V gene are SGHDT and YYEEEE. The CDR3 runs 19 residues. The CDR3 DNA sequence: TGTGCCAGCAGCCGTCGGACTAGCGGGAGCTTCACATGGGGAGAGACCCAGTACTTC. This sequence encodes CASSRRTSGSFTWGETQYF.

Points on this clone: The same CDR3 is also encoded by other DNA sequences in this sample. The rearrangement joins TRBV5-4 to TRBJ2-5, with TRBD2 identical over 10 bases. V was pared by 4 bases and J by 4 bases, with 4 bases of the junction left unmatched. Germline loops: CDR1 SGHNT, CDR2 YYREEE (reference sequence). This CDR3 is 14 amino acids long. The CDR3 bases are TGTGCCAGCAGCCTAGCGGGAGCGGGAGAGACCCAGTACTTC. It encodes CASSLAGAGETQYF. Drawing the rest from reference TRBV5-4 and TRBJ2-5, the complete variable domain is ETGVTQSPTHLIKTRGQQVTLRCSSQSGHNTVSWYQQALGQGPQFIFQYYREEENGRGNFPPRFSGLQFPNYSSELNVNALELDDSALYLCASSLAGAGETQYFGPGTRLLVL.

The J gene is TRBJ2-2, the V gene TRBV5-1; 7 bases fit TRBD2. With V trimmed by 0 bases and J by 5 bases, 7 bases remained unmatched. The CDR3 runs to 16 residues. The germline V gene has CDR1 SGHRS and CDR2 YFSETQ. CDR3 sequence reads: CASSLAASGRTGELFF. The CDR3 DNA reads as TGCGCCAGCAGCTTGGCGGCTAGCGGCAGGACCGGGGAGCTGTTTTTT.

The rearrangement uses TRBV29-1 and TRBJ2-7; 8 nucleotides line up with TRBD1. V gave up 2 bases and J gave up 11 bases; unmatched junction bases: 5. Germline values: CDR1 SQVTM, CDR2 ANQGSEA. There are 11 residues in the CDR3. This CDR3 is CSVENRQGKYF. CDR3 DNA sequence: TGCAGCGTTGAAAACCGACAGGGGAAGTACTTC.

The gene calls are TRBV30 and TRBJ2-7; D is uncertain. Per the germline V gene, CDR1 is GTSNPN and CDR2 is SVGIG (reference sequence). The CDR3 spans 12 residues. The V end lost 2 bases, the J end lost 9 bases, and 14 bases lay between the germline ends. The DNA for the CDR3 is TGTGCCTGGAGTAGGCAGGCTGAATGGCAGTACTTC. This translates into CAWSRQAEWQYF.

This clone was seen a single time. The chain carries TRBV6-1 and TRBJ2-7; D is ambiguous. This CDR3 has 14 amino acids. The germline CDR1 and CDR2 sequences are MNHNS and SASEGT. Trimming took 1 base from V and 2 from J, leaving 9 bases between them. The CDR3 sequence: CASSEDGRTYEQYF. In DNA form, the CDR3 reads TGTGCCAGCAGTGAAGACGGCAGAACCTACGAGCAGTACTTC.

This chain uses TRBV11-1 with TRBJ2-5, with D uncertain. The DNA end is more similar to TRBJ2-7, so the J call may be wrong. CDR1 is SGHAT, CDR2 FQDESV, per germline (reference sequence). The CDR3 spans 12 residues. The CDR3 DNA reads as TGTGCCAGCAGCAGTAACTCCTACGAGCAGTACTTC. Its protein product is CASSSNSYEQYF.

This chain connects TRBV7-3 to TRBJ2-5, with 16 bases lining up with TRBD2. CDR3 length: 16 amino acids. Trimming at V came to 5 bases and at J to 3 bases, leaving 3 bases not matched to a gene. Germline CDR1 and CDR2: SGHTA and FQGTGA. This CDR3 is CASSRGLAGGEETQYF. CDR3 nucleotides: TGTGCCAGCAGCAGGGGACTAGCGGGAGGGGAAGAGACCCAGTACTTC. Combining the CDR3 with reference TRBV7-3 and TRBJ2-5 gives the whole variable domain GAGVSQTPSNKVTEKGKYVELRCDPISGHTALYWYRQSLGQGPEFLIYFQGTGAADDSGLPNDRFFAVRPEGSVSTLKIQRTERGDSAVYLCASSRGLAGGEETQYFGPGTRLLVL.

The chain couples TRBV9 to TRBJ2-7, with 7 bases fitting TRBD1. J was trimmed by 5 bases and V by 4 bases; bases with no gene match: 6. CDR3 length: 13 amino acids. Germline V gene data show CDR1 as SGDLS and CDR2 as YYNGEE. The CDR3 DNA reads TGTGCCAGCAGCCGAGGGACAGTCGACGAGCAGTACTTC. Translating it yields CASSRGTVDEQYF.

For the CDR3, the DNA is TGTGCCAGCAGCCTCCTAGGGGCCAGTACTTTCGCCAATCAGCCCCAGCATTTT. This encodes CASSLLGASTFANQPQHF. The genes are TRBV7-2 and TRBJ1-5; possibly TRBD1 for D (5 bases). Trimming removed 5 bases from V and 3 bases from J, with 23 bases in between. Germline values: CDR1 SGHTA, CDR2 FQGNSA. This CDR3 is built from 18 residues.

V usage is TRBV27 and J usage is TRBJ2-7; D gene ambiguous. Germline values: CDR1 MNHEY, CDR2 SMNVEV (reference sequence). Trimming took 5 bases from V and 1 from J, leaving 12 bases between them. The CDR3 sequence is 14 residues long. CDR3 amino acids: CASSTRRSSYEQYF. CDR3 in DNA: TGTGCCAGCAGTACAAGACGGAGTTCCTACGAGCAGTACTTC.

This chain uses TRBV5-1 with TRBJ1-5; D is undetermined. The CDR3 is 13 residues long. V dropped 5 bases and J dropped 4 bases, with 10 bases sitting between them. CDR1 and CDR2 from the germline V gene are SGHRS and YFSETQ. CDR3 loop: CASSRVPNQPQHF. CDR3 sequence (DNA): TGCGCCAGCAGTCGAGTGCCAAATCAGCCCCAGCATTTT.

V usage is TRBV29-1 and J usage is TRBJ1-1; D gene ambiguous. Germline lookup yields CDR1 SQVTM and CDR2 ANQGSEA. V lost 1 base to trimming and J lost 4 bases, with 16 bases between them. The CDR3 is made up of 15 amino acids. In DNA form, the CDR3 reads TGCAGCGTTGAAGCTATAGGGTGGCGGGTCACTGAAGCTTTCTTT. It translates to CSVEAIGWRVTEAFF.

The J gene is TRBJ1-4, the V gene TRBV2; TRBD1 might be the D (5 bases). Germline V lookup: CDR1 SNHLY, CDR2 FYNNEI. V was trimmed by 6 bases and J by 7 bases, leaving 12 bases between them. CDR3 length: 13 amino acids. CDR3 loop: CASRIDSGEKLFF. Here the CDR3 DNA reads TGTGCCAGCAGAATCGACAGCGGTGAAAAACTGTTTTTT.

The V gene is TRBV12-5, the J gene TRBJ2-1; TRBD2 aligns across 14 bases. J lost 7 bases, V lost 4 bases, and 6 bases had no gene match. CDR1 LGHNT and CDR2 FRNRAP come from the germline V gene. The CDR3 length is 16 residues. The CDR3 here is CASGSGLAGVSNEQFF. DNA for the CDR3: TGTGCTAGTGGTTCGGGACTAGCGGGAGTTAGTAATGAGCAGTTCTTC.

This sequence joins TRBV4-1 and TRBJ2-3; D is perhaps TRBD1 (6 bases). The CDR3 runs 15 residues. From germline, CDR1 is MGHRA and CDR2 YSYEKL. The V end was cut by 1 base, the J end by 6 bases, with 14 bases between. The CDR3 sequence: CASSQGTDRSDTQYF. Here the CDR3 DNA reads TGCGCCAGCAGCCAAGGGACAGACAGGTCGGATACGCAGTATTTT.